Listed below are T cell receptor beta chains from one sample, sequenced in a study of blood T cell repertoires in COVID-19. Only in-frame clones appear in the TCRdb table, and some are missing; sequencing was by immunoSEQ multiplex PCR. The sample shows some 360,000 clones, approximately 89% of them seen only once. The sequenced material came from peripheral blood. These receptors were taken from a woman aged 55-69 years with COVID-19, enrolled during active disease. Both conserved end residues are trimmed from each CDR3. Each record gives: J gene, CDR3 length, V gene, CDR3 protein.

j_gene: TRBJ2-1; len: 13; v_gene: TRBV6-5; CDR3aa: ATYLQAGGNNEQF
j_gene: TRBJ1-4; len: 13; v_gene: TRBV18; CDR3aa: ASSPPQIHNEKLF
j_gene: TRBJ2-6; len: 11; v_gene: TRBV6-4; CDR3aa: ASSAFGANVLT
j_gene: TRBJ1-1; len: 13; v_gene: TRBV19; CDR3aa: ASGTGTGRNTEAF
j_gene: TRBJ1-1; len: 11; v_gene: TRBV14; CDR3aa: ASSTQMNTEAF
j_gene: TRBJ2-2; len: 11; v_gene: TRBV2; CDR3aa: ASRDTNTGELF
j_gene: TRBJ1-6; len: 12; v_gene: TRBV25-1; CDR3aa: ASQRLSFNSPLH
j_gene: TRBJ1-5; len: 14; v_gene: TRBV5-6; CDR3aa: ASSSRDRGLVQPQH
j_gene: TRBJ1-2; len: 13; v_gene: TRBV7-2; CDR3aa: ASSPSNYLIYGYT
j_gene: TRBJ1-4; len: 13; v_gene: TRBV19; CDR3aa: ASSVQGLANEKLF
j_gene: TRBJ2-3; len: 12; v_gene: TRBV29-1; CDR3aa: SAEGPSGADTQY
j_gene: TRBJ2-7; len: 14; v_gene: TRBV19; CDR3aa: ASSYNLAGGLYEQY
j_gene: TRBJ1-2; len: 13; v_gene: TRBV6-1; CDR3aa: ASSEGGRGYYGYT
j_gene: TRBJ2-5; len: 13; v_gene: TRBV6-6; CDR3aa: ASSYETGRVKTQY
j_gene: TRBJ1-1; len: 13; v_gene: TRBV4-1; CDR3aa: ASSPMGRGGTEAF
j_gene: TRBJ1-1; len: 13; v_gene: TRBV7-6; CDR3aa: ASSPQTGTNTEAF
j_gene: TRBJ1-6; len: 11; v_gene: TRBV30; CDR3aa: AWTGQENSPLH
j_gene: TRBJ2-7; len: 18; v_gene: TRBV5-1; CDR3aa: ASSPTTTTLPPPRSYEQY
j_gene: TRBJ1-1; len: 14; v_gene: TRBV19; CDR3aa: ASRPDRGRFRPEAF
j_gene: TRBJ1-1; len: 11; v_gene: TRBV7-2; CDR3aa: ASSPGRGTEAF
j_gene: TRBJ1-2; len: 9; v_gene: TRBV29-1; CDR3aa: SVQGNAGYT
j_gene: TRBJ1-3; len: 12; v_gene: TRBV3-1/TRBV3-2; CDR3aa: ASSRRTPGDTIY
j_gene: TRBJ2-5; len: 13; v_gene: TRBV7-9; CDR3aa: ASSSTGGGGETQY
j_gene: TRBJ1-1; len: 13; v_gene: TRBV28; CDR3aa: ALSGGGKENTEAF
j_gene: TRBJ1-2; len: 13; v_gene: TRBV4-1; CDR3aa: ASSQVLNRAYGYT
j_gene: TRBJ1-1; len: 12; v_gene: TRBV9; CDR3aa: ASSVSRSNTEAF
j_gene: TRBJ1-6; len: 12; v_gene: TRBV11-2; CDR3aa: ASSRGEDNSPLH
j_gene: TRBJ1-2; len: 12; v_gene: TRBV3-1/TRBV3-2; CDR3aa: ASSQAQGYYGYT
j_gene: TRBJ2-3; len: 13; v_gene: TRBV2; CDR3aa: ASSEENSALATQY
j_gene: TRBJ1-1; len: 9; v_gene: TRBV20-1; CDR3aa: SALHLTEAF
j_gene: TRBJ1-2; len: 13; v_gene: TRBV6-5; CDR3aa: ASSTRGGDNYGYT
j_gene: TRBJ1-2; len: 15; v_gene: TRBV5-6; CDR3aa: ASSPGGLGRGNYGYT
j_gene: TRBJ1-6; len: 13; v_gene: TRBV5-1; CDR3aa: ASSRRQEGYSPLH
j_gene: TRBJ2-7; len: 11; v_gene: TRBV7-2; CDR3aa: ASSFEGQGAQY
j_gene: TRBJ1-6; len: 11; v_gene: TRBV12-3/TRBV12-4; CDR3aa: ASSTGQGTTLH
j_gene: TRBJ2-7; len: 14; v_gene: TRBV19; CDR3aa: ASSIKGQGSSYEQY
j_gene: TRBJ2-2; len: 13; v_gene: TRBV6-6; CDR3aa: ASSYGTDNTGELF
j_gene: TRBJ2-2; len: 13; v_gene: TRBV18; CDR3aa: ASSSTGLATGELF
j_gene: TRBJ1-3; len: 14; v_gene: TRBV6-5; CDR3aa: ASSYGTGAPGNTIY
j_gene: TRBJ1-5; len: 12; v_gene: TRBV19; CDR3aa: ASSMGQANQPQH
j_gene: TRBJ2-7; len: 12; v_gene: TRBV3-1/TRBV3-2; CDR3aa: ASSLGQGGFEQY
j_gene: TRBJ2-1; len: 12; v_gene: TRBV27; CDR3aa: ASSLRDSINEQF
j_gene: TRBJ1-4; len: 14; v_gene: TRBV28; CDR3aa: ASSLWRRQGIEKLF
j_gene: TRBJ2-7; len: 13; v_gene: TRBV5-1; CDR3aa: ASSLAGGSPIEQY
j_gene: TRBJ2-3; len: 15; v_gene: TRBV4-2; CDR3aa: ASSQDNSGGAPDTQY
j_gene: TRBJ1-6; len: 13; v_gene: TRBV6-5; CDR3aa: ASSYSRENRSPLH
j_gene: TRBJ2-7; len: 14; v_gene: TRBV18; CDR3aa: ASSPSMGTAGYEQY
j_gene: TRBJ2-5; len: 13; v_gene: TRBV18; CDR3aa: ASSPGQGKQETQY
j_gene: TRBJ2-7; len: 14; v_gene: TRBV4-1; CDR3aa: ASSQGPAGVLYEQY
j_gene: TRBJ2-1; len: 11; v_gene: TRBV6-5; CDR3aa: ASSTRTYNEQF
j_gene: TRBJ1-2; len: 14; v_gene: TRBV6-1; CDR3aa: ASSAQSTRNNYGYT
j_gene: TRBJ1-1; len: 11; v_gene: TRBV11-3; CDR3aa: ASSLTGVTEAF